This TCR beta chain emerged from a study of blood T cell repertoires in COVID-19. In the authors' methods: Amplifying reference gene primers gave estimates of nucleated cell counts. The protocol was immunoSEQ multiplex PCR, while the TCRdb copy is restricted to in-frame clones and leaves out a portion. That table is the source of V, J and clone size, and D and trimming were worked out from the DNA. The sample holds under 200,000 clones, about nine tenths seen once. This CDR3 region has 15 residues. The germline V gene has CDR1 MGHRA and CDR2 YSYEKL. Between the trimmed V and J ends, which lost 4 bases and 9 bases, there was a span of 16 bases. In its sample, this clone was seen a few times.

What was sequenced was peripheral blood. The rearrangement uses TRBV4-1 and TRBJ1-6; D perhaps matches TRBD1 (5 bases). The sequence came from a man in his sixties with acute or convalescent COVID-19. In nucleotides, the CDR3 is TGCGCCAGCAGCCCGGGACTAGGGTCGGTTTCACCCCTCCACTTT. Its protein product is CASSPGLGSVSPLHF.